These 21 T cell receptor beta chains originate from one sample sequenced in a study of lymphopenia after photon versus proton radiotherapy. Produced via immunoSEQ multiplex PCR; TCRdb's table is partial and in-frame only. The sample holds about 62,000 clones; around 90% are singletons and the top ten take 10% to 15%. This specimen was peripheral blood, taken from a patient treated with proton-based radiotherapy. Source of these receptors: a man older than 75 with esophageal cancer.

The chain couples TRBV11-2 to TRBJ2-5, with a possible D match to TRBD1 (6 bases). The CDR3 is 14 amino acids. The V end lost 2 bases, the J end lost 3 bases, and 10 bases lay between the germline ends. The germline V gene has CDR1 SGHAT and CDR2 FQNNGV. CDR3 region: CASSLNRVKETQYF. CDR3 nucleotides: TGTGCCAGCAGCTTAAACAGGGTTAAAGAGACCCAGTACTTC.

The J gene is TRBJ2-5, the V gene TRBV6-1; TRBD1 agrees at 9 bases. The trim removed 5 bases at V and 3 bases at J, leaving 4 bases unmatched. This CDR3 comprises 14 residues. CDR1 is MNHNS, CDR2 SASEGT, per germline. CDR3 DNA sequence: TGTGCCAGCAGTACGCGGACAGGGGAAGAGACCCAGTACTTC. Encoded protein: CASSTRTGEETQYF.

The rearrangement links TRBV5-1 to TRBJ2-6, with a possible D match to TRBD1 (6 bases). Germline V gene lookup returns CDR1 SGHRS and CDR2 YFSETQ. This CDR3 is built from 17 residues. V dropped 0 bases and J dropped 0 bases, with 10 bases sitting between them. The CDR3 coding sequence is TGCGCCAGCAGCTTGGAAGTAGGGGGCTCTGGGGCCAACGTCCTGACTTTC. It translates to CASSLEVGGSGANVLTF.

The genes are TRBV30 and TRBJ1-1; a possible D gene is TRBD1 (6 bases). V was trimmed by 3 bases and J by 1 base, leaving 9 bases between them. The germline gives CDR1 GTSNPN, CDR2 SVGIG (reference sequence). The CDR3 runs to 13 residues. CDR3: CAWSRQENTEAFF. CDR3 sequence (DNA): TGTGCCTGGAGCAGACAGGAGAACACTGAAGCTTTCTTT.

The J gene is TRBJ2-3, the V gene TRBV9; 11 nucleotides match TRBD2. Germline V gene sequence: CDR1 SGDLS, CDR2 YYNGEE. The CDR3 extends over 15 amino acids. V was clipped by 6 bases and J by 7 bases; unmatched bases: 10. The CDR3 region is CASNLAGGLTNTQYF. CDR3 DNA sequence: TGTGCCAGCAACCTAGCGGGGGGCCTCACTAATACGCAGTATTTT.

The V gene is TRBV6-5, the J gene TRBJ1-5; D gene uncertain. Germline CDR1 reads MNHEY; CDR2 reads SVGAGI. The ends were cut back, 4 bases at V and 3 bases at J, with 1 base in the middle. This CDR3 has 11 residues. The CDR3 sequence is CASSSNQPQHF. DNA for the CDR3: TGTGCCAGCAGTTCCAATCAGCCCCAGCATTTT.

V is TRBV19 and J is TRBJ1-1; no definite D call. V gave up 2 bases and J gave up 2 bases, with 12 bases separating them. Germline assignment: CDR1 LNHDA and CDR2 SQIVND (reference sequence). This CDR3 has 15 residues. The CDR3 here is CASSIYGSSNTEAFF. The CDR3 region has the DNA TGTGCCAGTAGTATATATGGGAGCTCTAACACTGAAGCTTTCTTT.

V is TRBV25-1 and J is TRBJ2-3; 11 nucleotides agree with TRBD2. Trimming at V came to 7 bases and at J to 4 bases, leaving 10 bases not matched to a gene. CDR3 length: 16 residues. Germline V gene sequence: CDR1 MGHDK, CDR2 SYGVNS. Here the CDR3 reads CASNDPTSGSPDTQYF. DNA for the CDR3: TGTGCCAGCAACGACCCCACTAGCGGGAGCCCAGATACGCAGTATTTT.

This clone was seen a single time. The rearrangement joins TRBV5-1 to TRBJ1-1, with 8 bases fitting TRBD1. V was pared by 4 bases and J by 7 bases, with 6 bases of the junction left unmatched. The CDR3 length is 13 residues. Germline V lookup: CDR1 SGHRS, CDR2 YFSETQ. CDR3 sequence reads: CASSPGQGGEAFF. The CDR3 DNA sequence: TGCGCCAGCAGCCCCGGACAGGGTGGTGAAGCTTTCTTT.

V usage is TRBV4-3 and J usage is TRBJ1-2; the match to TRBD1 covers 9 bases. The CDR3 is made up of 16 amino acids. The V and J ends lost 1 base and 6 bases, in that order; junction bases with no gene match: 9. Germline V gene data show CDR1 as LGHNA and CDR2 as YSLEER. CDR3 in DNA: TGCGCCAGCAGCCAAGGTCGACAGGGGGTATCGAATGGCTACACCTTC. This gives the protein CASSQGRQGVSNGYTF.

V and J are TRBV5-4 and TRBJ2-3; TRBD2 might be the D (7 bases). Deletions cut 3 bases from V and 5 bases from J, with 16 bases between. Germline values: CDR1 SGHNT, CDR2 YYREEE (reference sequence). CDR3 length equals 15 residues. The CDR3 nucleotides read TGTGCCAGCAGCTCCACGGGGGGCCGGGGAGATACGCAGTATTTT. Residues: CASSSTGGRGDTQYF.

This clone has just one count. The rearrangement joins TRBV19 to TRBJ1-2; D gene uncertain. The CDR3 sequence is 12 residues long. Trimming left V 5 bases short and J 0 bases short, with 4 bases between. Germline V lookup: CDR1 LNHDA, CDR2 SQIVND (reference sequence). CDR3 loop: CASSLTNYGYTF. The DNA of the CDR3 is TGTGCCAGTAGTCTCACTAACTATGGCTACACCTTC.

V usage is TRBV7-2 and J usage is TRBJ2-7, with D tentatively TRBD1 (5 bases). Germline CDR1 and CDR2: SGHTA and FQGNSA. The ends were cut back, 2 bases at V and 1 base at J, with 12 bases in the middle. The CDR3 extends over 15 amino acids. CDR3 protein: CASSLITGRSYEQYF. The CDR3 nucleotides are TGTGCCAGCAGCTTAATCACAGGACGATCCTACGAGCAGTACTTC. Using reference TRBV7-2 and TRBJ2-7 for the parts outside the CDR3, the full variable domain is GAGVSQSPSNKVTEKGKDVELRCDPISGHTALYWYRQSLGQGLEFLIYFQGNSAPDKSGLPSDRFSAERTGGSVSTLTIQRTQQEDSAVYLCASSLITGRSYEQYFGPGTRLTVT.

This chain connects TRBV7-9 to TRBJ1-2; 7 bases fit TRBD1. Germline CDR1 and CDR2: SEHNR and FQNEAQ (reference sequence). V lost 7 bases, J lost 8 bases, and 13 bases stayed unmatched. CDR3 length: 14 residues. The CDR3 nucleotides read TGTGCCAGCACCCTAAAGACAGGGAAGGAGGGCTACACCTTC. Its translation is CASTLKTGKEGYTF.

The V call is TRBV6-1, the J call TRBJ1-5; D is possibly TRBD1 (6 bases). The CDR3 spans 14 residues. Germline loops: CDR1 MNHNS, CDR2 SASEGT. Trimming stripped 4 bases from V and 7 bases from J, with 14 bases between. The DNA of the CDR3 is TGTGCCAGCAGTGTCCAGGGGCCGGGGCAGCCCCAGCATTTT. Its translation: CASSVQGPGQPQHF.

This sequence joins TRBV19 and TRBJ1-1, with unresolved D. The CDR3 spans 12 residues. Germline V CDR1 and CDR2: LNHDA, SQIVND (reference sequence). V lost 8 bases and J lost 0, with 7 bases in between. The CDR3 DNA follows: TGTGCCAGTGGTTACATGAACACTGAAGCTTTCTTT. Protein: CASGYMNTEAFF.

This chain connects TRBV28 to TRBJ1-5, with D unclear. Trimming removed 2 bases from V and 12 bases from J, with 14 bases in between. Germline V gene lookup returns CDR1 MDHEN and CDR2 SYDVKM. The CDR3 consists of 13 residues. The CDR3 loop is CASSLGYIRLQHF. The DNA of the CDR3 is TGTGCCAGCAGTTTAGGGTACATTCGGCTCCAGCATTTT.

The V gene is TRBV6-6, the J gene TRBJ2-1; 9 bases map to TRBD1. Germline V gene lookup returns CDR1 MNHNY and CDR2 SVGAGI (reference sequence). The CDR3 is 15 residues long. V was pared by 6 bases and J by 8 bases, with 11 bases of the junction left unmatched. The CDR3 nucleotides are TGTGCCAGCAGATGGACGGGACAGGGTCTCGATGAGCAGTTCTTC. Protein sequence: CASRWTGQGLDEQFF.

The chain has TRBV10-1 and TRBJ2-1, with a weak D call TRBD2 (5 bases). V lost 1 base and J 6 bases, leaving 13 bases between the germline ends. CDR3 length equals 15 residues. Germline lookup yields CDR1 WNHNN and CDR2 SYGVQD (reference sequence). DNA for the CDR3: TGCGCCAGCAGTGAGTGGCCTAGTGAGGGCAATGAGCAGTTCTTC. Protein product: CASSEWPSEGNEQFF.

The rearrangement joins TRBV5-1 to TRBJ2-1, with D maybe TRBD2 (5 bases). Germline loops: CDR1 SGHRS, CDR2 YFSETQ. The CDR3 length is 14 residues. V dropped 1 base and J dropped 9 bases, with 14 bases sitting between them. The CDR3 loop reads CASSLPLLVPEQFF. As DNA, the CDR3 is TGCGCCAGCAGCTTGCCTTTACTAGTTCCTGAGCAGTTCTTC.

The DNA of the CDR3 is TGTGCCAGCAGATCAAGGGCCCAGGGGTACGAGCAGTACTTC. It specifies CASRSRAQGYEQYF. V and J are TRBV7-2 and TRBJ2-7, with a possible D match to TRBD1 (6 bases). Trimming left V 6 bases short and J 4 bases short, with 16 bases between. Germline V gene data show CDR1 as SGHTA and CDR2 as FQGNSA. The CDR3 has 14 residues.